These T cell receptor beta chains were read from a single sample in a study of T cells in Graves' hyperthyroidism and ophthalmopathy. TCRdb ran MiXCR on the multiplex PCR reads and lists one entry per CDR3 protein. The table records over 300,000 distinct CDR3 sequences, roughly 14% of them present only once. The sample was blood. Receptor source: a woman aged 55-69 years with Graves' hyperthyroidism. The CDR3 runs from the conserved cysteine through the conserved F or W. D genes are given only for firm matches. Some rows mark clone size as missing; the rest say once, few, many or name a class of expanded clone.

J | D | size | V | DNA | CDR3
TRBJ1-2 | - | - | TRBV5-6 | TGTGCCAGCAGCTCGAGGGTTAACTATGGCTACACCTTC | CASSSRVNYGYTF
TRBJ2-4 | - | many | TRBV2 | TGTGCCAGCGAACCACTAGCCAAAAACATTCAGTACTTC | CASEPLAKNIQYF
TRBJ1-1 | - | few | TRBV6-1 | TGTGCCAGCAGTGGTCCCGGGACACAAGCTTTCTTT | CASSGPGTQAFF
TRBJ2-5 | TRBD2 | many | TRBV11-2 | TGTGCCAGCAGCCTGACTAGCGGGGGATTGCAGACCCAGTACTTC | CASSLTSGGLQTQYF
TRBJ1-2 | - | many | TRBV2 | TGTGCCTCAGCGAGACTCTATGGCTACACCTTC | CASARLYGYTF
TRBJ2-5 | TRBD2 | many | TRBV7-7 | TGTGCTAGCAGCCGATACCGACTAGCGGGAGAAGAGACCCAGTACTTC | CASSRYRLAGEETQYF
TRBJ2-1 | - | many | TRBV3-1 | TGTGCCAGCAGCCACGCGGATAGGCCCCCTCGAGGTGAGCAGTTCTTC | CASSHADRPPRGEQFF
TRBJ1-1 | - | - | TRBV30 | TGTGCCTGGAGTGTGGACAGCTTGAACACTGAAGCTTTCTTT | CAWSVDSLNTEAFF
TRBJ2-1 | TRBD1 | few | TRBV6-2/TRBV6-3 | TGTGCCAGCAGTTACAACCTAGGACAGGCGGATGAGCAGTTCTTC | CASSYNLGQADEQFF
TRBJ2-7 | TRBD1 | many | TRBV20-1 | TGCAGTGCTAGTCGCCGGGACAGGGCCTCCTACGAGCAGTACTTC | CSASRRDRASYEQYF
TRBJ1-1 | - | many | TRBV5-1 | TGCGCCAGCAGCTTGTCTGTAGGAAAGAACACTGAAGCTTTCTTT | CASSLSVGKNTEAFF
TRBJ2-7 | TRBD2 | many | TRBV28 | TGTGCCAGCAGTTTCCCCACTAGCGGGTACGAGCAGTACTTC | CASSFPTSGYEQYF
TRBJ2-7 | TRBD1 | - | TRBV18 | TGTGCCAGCTCACCGGGGACAGGGGGCAACTACGAGCAGTACTTC | CASSPGTGGNYEQYF
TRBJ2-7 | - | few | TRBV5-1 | TGCGCCAGCAGAACCCCCGCACGGGACGAGCAGTACTTC | CASRTPARDEQYF
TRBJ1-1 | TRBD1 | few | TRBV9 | TGTGCCAGCAGCAGCAACAGGGGCGACACTGAAGCTTTCTTT | CASSSNRGDTEAFF
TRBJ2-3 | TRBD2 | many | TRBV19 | TGTGCCAGTCTAGCGGGAGGGACAGATACGCAGTATTTT | CASLAGGTDTQYF
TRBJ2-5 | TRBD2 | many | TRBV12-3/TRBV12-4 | TGTGCCAGCTCTCGGGGGGGGGCAACCCTCGAGGAGACCCAGTACTTC | CASSRGGATLEETQYF
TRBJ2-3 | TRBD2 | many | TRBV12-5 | TGTGCTAGCAGACTAGCGAGGGGAGGGGGATCCCGCACAGATACGCAGTATTTT | CASRLARGGGSRTDTQYF
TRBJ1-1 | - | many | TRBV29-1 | TGCAGCGGGCGCGGCACTGAAGCTTTCTTT | CSGRGTEAFF
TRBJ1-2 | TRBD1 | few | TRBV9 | TGTGCCAGCAGCGCCCTGCAGGGGGTCTCAAACTATGGCTACACCTTC | CASSALQGVSNYGYTF
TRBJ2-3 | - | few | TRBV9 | TGTGCCAGCAGCGCCCCCTCCATCAGAGGCACAGATACGCAGTATTTT | CASSAPSIRGTDTQYF
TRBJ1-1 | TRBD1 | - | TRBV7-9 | TGTGCCAGCAGCGCCCGACAGGGGTACACTGAAGCTTTCTTT | CASSARQGYTEAFF